This T cell receptor (beta chain) appears in the sequencing data of a study of blood T cell repertoires in COVID-19. Per germline, CDR1 KGHSH and CDR2 LQKENI. V lost 4 bases, J lost 5 bases, and 17 bases lay in between. The CDR3 runs 15 residues. TCRdb's copy holds only in-frame clones and misses some; the assay was immunoSEQ multiplex PCR. The repertoire has under 80,000 clones, 65% to 90% of them found once; the top ten carry roughly two fifths. The source is a man older than 75 with acute or convalescent COVID-19. Sample: peripheral blood. This chain links TRBV18 with TRBJ1-1, with TRBD1 as a possible D gene (5 bases). CDR3 residues: CASSLAPGGGTEAFF. CDR3 bases: TGTGCCAGCTCACTCGCCCCCGGGGGAGGAACTGAAGCTTTCTTT. Looking up the rest from reference TRBV18 and TRBJ1-1 gives the full variable domain: NAGVMQNPRHLVRRRGQEARLRCSPMKGHSHVYWYRQLPEEGLKFMVYLQKENIIDESGMPKERFSAEFPKEGPSILRIQQVVRGDSAAYFCASSLAPGGGTEAFFGQGTRLTVV.